This T cell receptor beta chain emerged from a study of T cell responses to AZD1222 COVID-19 vaccine. Whole-study results and caveats: Per reports, nearly half of all spike-specific TCRs target regions that are unmutated in variants.

The CDR3 is 13 amino acids. Germline assignment: CDR1 KGHSY and CDR2 FQNENV. The V gene lost 1 base and the J gene lost 5 bases, with 8 bases spanning the gap. With respect to this clone: Its antigen is not identified.

Assay used: immunoSEQ multiplex PCR; TCRdb lists only in-frame clones, some missing. The data show fewer than 150,000 clones, roughly 91% seen once. This TCR derives from an adult in good health. The chain uses TRBV16 and TRBJ1-1; D gene unclear. The specimen was peripheral blood, collected on day 0 of AZD1222 vaccination. The CDR3 DNA reads TGTGCCAGCAGCCAATTACGGGGAACTGAAGCTTTCTTT. Residues: CASSQLRGTEAFF.